The clone carrying this T cell receptor beta chain has a single count. Original data processing: Reference gene primer amplification gave nucleated cell count estimates. Assay used: immunoSEQ multiplex PCR; TCRdb lists only in-frame clones, some missing. V and J calls and clone size are as listed in that table; D and trimming were resolved from the DNA. The sample contains fewer than 150,000 clones, about 83% of which appear only once. There are 17 residues in the CDR3. The germline gives CDR1 MNHEY, CDR2 SVGEGT. V dropped 2 bases and J dropped 4 bases, with 18 bases sitting between them. This specimen belongs to a study of blood T cell repertoires in COVID-19. Looking at the study overall: The United States, Italy and Spain were the sources of the acute and convalescent COVID-19 samples. PBMCs, B-cell-depleted T cells, or T cells were the source of the cDNA or gDNA that made up the material.

This chain uses TRBV6-2 or TRBV6-3 with TRBJ1-5; D is ambiguous. This receptor was obtained from a man aged 70-80 years with acute or convalescent COVID-19. What was sequenced was peripheral blood. The CDR3 protein is CASSYTANREPNQPQHF. CDR3 nucleotides: TGTGCCAGCAGTTACACCGCAAACCGGGAGCCTAATCAGCCCCAGCATTTT.